Sequencing of this TCR beta chain was carried out in a study of CD8 T cells in Susac syndrome. Study-level findings and limits: The study recognized that its TCR sequencing and HLA analysis covered a relatively small number of individuals.

Looked up from germline, CDR1 is DFQATT and CDR2 is SNEGSKA (reference sequence). V was clipped by 6 bases and J by 7 bases, with 12 bases between them. The CDR3 covers 11 residues. TEMRA cells were FACS-enriched, while CD8+ and CD4+ T cells were negatively isolated. For this clonotype: Its antigen is not identified.

Random-hexamer reverse transcription was applied to roughly 0.5 to 1 ug RNA. With immunoSEQ multiplex PCR, TCR beta CDR3 was amplified across 54 Vbeta and 13 Jbeta. TCRdb processed the immunoSEQ multiplex PCR reads anew with MiXCR; each CDR3 protein has one entry. Here the sample spans some 190,000 distinct CDR3 sequences, approximately 96% being singletons. The J gene is TRBJ1-2, the V gene TRBV20-1; no definite D call. The receptor comes from a human donor with multiple sclerosis. The material sequenced was CD4+ T cells from PBMCs. The CDR3 DNA reads as TGCAGTGCCCGTATCGGCGTTGGCTACACCTTC. Translating it yields CSARIGVGYTF.